Presented here are 3 T cell receptor beta chains from one specimen sequenced in a study of shared T cell receptors in the human thymus. Only in-frame clones appear in the TCRdb table, and some are missing; sequencing was by immunoSEQ multiplex PCR. This sample has 600,000 or so clones, with 87% found just once. The same data also went into a second study, on human thymus T cells.

Sequencing was performed on thymocytes. The receptors come from a boy in the first two years of life with a congenital heart defect.

The chain combines TRBV10-3 with TRBJ2-7; 9 bases map to TRBD1. The germline gives CDR1 ENHRY, CDR2 SYGVKD. V lost 0 bases and J lost 6; bases outside the gene matches: 6. This CDR3 has 15 residues. This chain's CDR3 is CAISESRDRDGEQYF. CDR3 bases: TGTGCCATCAGTGAGTCAAGGGACAGGGATGGCGAGCAGTACTTC.

The chain joins TRBV15 to TRBJ1-5, with D possibly being TRBD1 (5 bases). This CDR3 contains 22 residues. The V end lost 3 bases, the J end lost 7 bases, and 37 bases lay between the germline ends. CDR1 is LNHNV and CDR2 is YYDKDF in the germline V gene (reference sequence). The CDR3 nucleotides read TGTGCCACCAGCAGTACCGGCCGCGGAGGGGACCCATGGTGGGGGATGAAACAGCCCCAGCATTTT. Translation gives CATSSTGRGGDPWWGMKQPQHF. The variable domain in full, with the rest retrieved from reference TRBV15 and TRBJ1-5, is DAMVIQNPRYQVTQFGKPVTLSCSQTLNHNVMYWYQQKSSQAPKLLFHYYDKDFNNEADTPDNFQSRRPNTSFCFLDIRSPGLGDTAMYLCATSSTGRGGDPWWGMKQPQHFGDGTRLSIL.

The rearrangement links TRBV27 to TRBJ2-3; no reliable D call. Looked up from germline, CDR1 is MNHEY and CDR2 is SMNVEV (reference sequence). The V and J ends lost 6 bases and 7 bases respectively, with 8 bases between them. The CDR3 length is 11 residues. For the CDR3, the DNA is TGTGCCAGCAGGGAGTTGAATACGCAGTATTTT. Translating it yields CASRELNTQYF.